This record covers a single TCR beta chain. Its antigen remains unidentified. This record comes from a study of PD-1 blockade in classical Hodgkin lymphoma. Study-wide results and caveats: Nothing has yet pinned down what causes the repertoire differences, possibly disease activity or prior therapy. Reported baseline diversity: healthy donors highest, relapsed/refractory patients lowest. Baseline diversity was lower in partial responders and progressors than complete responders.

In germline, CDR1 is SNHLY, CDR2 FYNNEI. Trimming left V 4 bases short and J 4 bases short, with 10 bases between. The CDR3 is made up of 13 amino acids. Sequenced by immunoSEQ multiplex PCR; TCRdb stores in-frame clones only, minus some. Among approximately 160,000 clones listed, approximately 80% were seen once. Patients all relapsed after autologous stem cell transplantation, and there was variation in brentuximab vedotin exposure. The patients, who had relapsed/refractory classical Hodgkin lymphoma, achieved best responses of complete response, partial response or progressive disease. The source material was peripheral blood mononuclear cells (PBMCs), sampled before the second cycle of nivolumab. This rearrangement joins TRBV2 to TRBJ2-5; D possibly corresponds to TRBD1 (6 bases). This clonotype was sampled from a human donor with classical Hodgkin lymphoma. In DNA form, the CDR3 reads TGTGCCAGCAGTGTGCAGGGGCGAGAGACCCAGTACTTC. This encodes CASSVQGRETQYF.